Here is one T cell receptor beta chain with its context. Its antigen is currently unknown. CDR1 is MNHEY, CDR2 SVGEGT, per germline. This CDR3 contains 15 residues. The sample belongs to a study of esophageal squamous cell carcinoma under preoperative chemotherapy. The study's findings and limits: Peripheral T cells migrating into the tumor appeared to partly supply post-treatment tumor-infiltrating lymphocytes.

A single record per CDR3 protein comes from TCRdb applying MiXCR to the PCR reads. The table has roughly 9,300 distinct CDR3 sequences, around half seen once. Time point reported: after preoperative PTX-NDP chemotherapy. Preoperative chemotherapy with paclitaxel-nedaplatin was given to patients before surgery. This chain uses TRBV6-2 or TRBV6-3 with TRBJ2-5; no clear D. Matching the DNA end better, TRBJ2-7 makes the J call doubtful. The TCR was taken from a human donor with esophageal squamous cell carcinoma. The donor label of this sample is uncertain. Sampling took place from a patient given preoperative chemotherapy. CDR3 residues: CASRVGSDQSYEQYF. The DNA for the CDR3 is TGTGCCAGCAGGGTTGGGTCGGACCAATCCTACGAGCAGTACTTC.